These 10 T cell receptor beta chains were sequenced from one sample in a study of cytomegalovirus exposure and HLA in healthy donors (dated by TCRdb to between 2016 and 2019). Library construction relied on the immunoSEQ multiplex PCR assay. A mixture of 60 forward primers for TCR Vbeta segments and 13 reverse primers for TCR Jbeta segments was used in the multiplex PCR. This is the immuneACCESS table as TCRdb keeps it, with only in-frame sequences that have V and J called. A part of the clones is gone; compared with another copy, unresolved V genes explain less than half, and the rest is unexplained. This sample has 85,000 to 120,000 clones in its table, and under 80% of those were observed once. The ten largest clones represent roughly 6% of the sample. Sequencing was performed on PBMCs. All receptors derive from a woman aged 45-65 years in good health and CMV-seropositive.

V gene TRBV11-2 combines with J gene TRBJ1-1; TRBD1 is a possible D gene (5 bases). V was pared by 0 bases and J by 5 bases, with 10 bases between. There are 14 residues in the CDR3. CDR1 SGHAT and CDR2 FQNNGV come from the germline V gene. CDR3 nucleotides: TGTGCCAGCAGCTTAGATTCAGCAGGGACTGAAGCTTTCTTT. Amino acid sequence: CASSLDSAGTEAFF. Full variable domain (remainder filled in from reference TRBV11-2 and TRBJ1-1): EAGVAQSPRYKIIEKRQSVAFWCNPISGHATLYWYQQILGQGPKLLIQFQNNGVVDDSQLPKDRFSAERLKGVDSTLKIQPAKLEDSAVYLCASSLDSAGTEAFFGQGTRLTVV.

This CDR3 reads CASISTGFSTEAFF. In nucleotides, the CDR3 is TGTGCCAGTATTTCGACAGGGTTCAGCACTGAAGCTTTCTTT. The V and J genes are TRBV19 and TRBJ1-1, with 7 bases fitting TRBD1. Germline V gene lookup returns CDR1 LNHDA and CDR2 SQIVND (reference sequence). CDR3 size: 14 residues. V shed 7 bases and J 4 bases; nucleotides not matched to a gene: 9.

The chain has TRBV11-1 and TRBJ2-7; TRBD1 aligns across 11 bases. The CDR3 spans 15 residues. Trimming at V came to 3 bases and at J to 4 bases, leaving 5 bases not matched to a gene. CDR1 and CDR2 from the germline V gene are SGHAT and FQDESV (reference sequence). Written as DNA, the CDR3 is TGTGCCAGCAGCTTCGCCGGGACAGGGGGATACGAGCAGTACTTC. It yields the protein CASSFAGTGGYEQYF.

The rearrangement uses TRBV4-1 and TRBJ2-1, with TRBD2 identical over 8 bases. The CDR3 totals 17 residues. Germline V gene sequence: CDR1 MGHRA, CDR2 YSYEKL. With 0 bases clipped from V and 3 bases from J, the junction kept 7 bases outside the gene matches. CDR3 in DNA: TGCGCCAGCAGCCAAGAGTTTACCGGGACTAGCTACAATGAGCAGTTCTTC. Translation gives CASSQEFTGTSYNEQFF.

This rearrangement joins TRBV5-1 to TRBJ2-5, with 8 positions matching TRBD1. The germline V gene encodes CDR1 SGHRS and CDR2 YFSETQ. J gave up 3 bases and V 4 bases, and 5 bases lay outside the gene matches. This CDR3 comprises 14 residues. The CDR3 reads CASSVLQGEETQYF. The CDR3 DNA reads as TGCGCCAGCAGCGTTTTACAGGGGGAAGAGACCCAGTACTTC.

V is TRBV11-2 and J is TRBJ1-3; D is unresolved. Germline CDR1 is SGHAT and CDR2 is FQNNGV. V shed 8 bases and J shed 0 bases, with 20 bases lying between them. The CDR3 contains 17 residues. CDR3 protein: CASSALNEGYSGNTIYF. CDR3 DNA: TGTGCCAGCTCCGCACTAAACGAGGGATACTCTGGAAACACCATATATTTT.

This chain uses TRBV5-1 with TRBJ2-3; 11 bases are a match to TRBD2. The trim removed 4 bases at V and 4 bases at J, leaving 8 bases unmatched. Germline values: CDR1 SGHRS, CDR2 YFSETQ. CDR3 length: 16 residues. This CDR3 reads CASSPGLAATADTQYF. The CDR3 DNA is TGCGCCAGCAGCCCGGGACTAGCGGCCACTGCAGATACGCAGTATTTT.

The chain recombines TRBV7-9 with TRBJ1-1; D is ambiguous. The CDR3 is 13 amino acids. Trimming removed 0 bases at V and 3 bases at J, with 5 bases between. Looked up from germline, CDR1 is SEHNR and CDR2 is FQNEAQ (reference sequence). CDR3 region: CASSLAEDTEAFF. The CDR3 DNA reads TGTGCCAGCAGCTTAGCTGAGGACACTGAAGCTTTCTTT.

This chain joins TRBV10-3 and TRBJ2-3; 9 bases line up with TRBD1. The CDR3 covers 14 residues. Germline loops: CDR1 ENHRY, CDR2 SYGVKD. Trimming cost V 8 bases and J 6 bases; bases outside gene matches: 9. Here the CDR3 reads CAIGGTGKVDTQYF. The CDR3 coding sequence is TGTGCCATCGGGGGGACAGGGAAGGTGGATACGCAGTATTTT.

This chain connects TRBV14 to TRBJ2-3; no reliable D call. Trimming stripped 4 bases from V and 6 bases from J, with 11 bases between. Germline values: CDR1 SGHDN, CDR2 FVKESK. The CDR3 covers 13 residues. In DNA, the CDR3 is TGTGCCAGCAGCCGAGTCTTCTCGGATACGCAGTATTTT. This codes for CASSRVFSDTQYF.